A single sample is the source of the 30 T cell receptor beta chains below, sequenced in a study of a mutant IDH1 vaccine in newly diagnosed glioma. Time point reported: week 11, during vaccination. The study gave 300 ug of mutant IDH1 20-mer peptide per vaccine dose, with topical imiquimod. These receptors' targets are unknown. This table comes from immunoSEQ multiplex PCR, and its TCRdb copy is limited to in-frame clones, with some not included. The data hold 110,000 or so clones, with roughly 88% observed a single time. The sample in question was PBMCs, obtained from a glioma patient whose treatment included an IDH1 peptide vaccine. All receptors come from a woman between 45 and 60 years old with glioma.

The rearrangement joins TRBV30 to TRBJ1-2; D gene ambiguous. Germline CDR1 reads GTSNPN; CDR2 reads SVGIG (reference sequence). CDR3 length: 14 amino acids. V shed 3 bases and J shed 4 bases, with 15 bases lying between them. CDR3 sequence reads: CAWSHDPGSYGYTF. CDR3 DNA: TGTGCCTGGAGCCACGACCCGGGGAGCTATGGCTACACCTTC.

The rearrangement links TRBV11-1 to TRBJ2-7, with D perhaps being TRBD1 or TRBD2 (6 bases each). The V end lost 5 bases, the J end lost 2 bases, and 19 bases lay between the germline ends. Germline loops: CDR1 SGHAT, CDR2 FQDESV (reference sequence). CDR3 length equals 16 residues. The CDR3 region has the DNA TGTGCCAGCAGCGGGGGCGACGGAGGGGTAACCTACGAGCAGTACTTC. It codes for CASSGGDGGVTYEQYF.

This clone was seen a single time. The chain joins TRBV4-1 to TRBJ1-3, with D unresolved. V lost 3 bases and J lost 0, with 6 bases in between. Germline CDR1 is MGHRA and CDR2 is YSYEKL. This CDR3 is 14 amino acids long. Here the CDR3 reads CASSQVDSGNTIYF. CDR3 in DNA: TGCGCCAGCAGCCAGGTGGACTCTGGAAACACCATATATTTT.

A single count supports this clone. V is TRBV23-1 and J is TRBJ2-5; D not certain. TRBV23-1 counts as an open reading frame of uncertain function. Trimming left V 0 bases short and J 2 bases short, with 10 bases between. CDR3 length equals 15 residues. CDR3 sequence reads: CASSQSGQAQETQYF. CDR3 coding DNA: TGCGCCAGCAGTCAATCTGGTCAGGCACAAGAGACCCAGTACTTC.

This chain uses TRBV18 with TRBJ2-5; 7 positions agree with TRBD1. Germline V gene lookup returns CDR1 KGHSH and CDR2 LQKENI. There are 13 residues in the CDR3. Losses at the gene ends were 3 bases for V and 4 bases for J; bases not matched to a gene: 2. CDR3 DNA: TGTGCCAGCTCACCCCGACAGGGAGAGACCCAGTACTTC. It codes for CASSPRQGETQYF.

The chain couples TRBV19 to TRBJ1-1; a weak D match, TRBD1 (6 bases). The CDR3 loop spans 14 amino acids. V was pared by 10 bases and J by 4 bases, with 19 bases between. The V gene's germline CDR1 is LNHDA and CDR2 SQIVND (reference sequence). The CDR3 sequence is CATLTGTPPTEAFF. DNA of the CDR3: TGTGCCACCCTAACCGGGACACCCCCCACTGAAGCTTTCTTT.

This clone was counted a single time. The J gene is TRBJ2-7, the V gene TRBV30; D not certain. CDR3 length: 11 amino acids. Trimming took off 8 bases at V and 2 bases at J, with 10 bases between the two ends. Per germline, CDR1 GTSNPN and CDR2 SVGIG (reference sequence). The CDR3 sequence is CALRQTYEQYF. The CDR3 DNA follows: TGTGCCCTGAGACAAACCTACGAGCAGTACTTC. The full variable domain, completed using reference TRBV30 and TRBJ2-7, is SQTIHQWPATLVQPVGSPLSLECTVEGTSNPNLYWYRQAAGRGLQLLFYSVGIGQISSEVPQNLSASRPQDRQFILSSKKLLLSDSGFYLCALRQTYEQYFGPGTRLTVT.

The CDR3 spells CASSFGQGRGYTF. CDR3 nucleotide sequence: TGTGCCAGCAGCTTTGGACAGGGCAGGGGCTACACCTTC. The chain is built from TRBV7-3 and TRBJ1-2; 8 nucleotides agree with TRBD1. Germline V gene lookup returns CDR1 SGHTA and CDR2 FQGTGA. The CDR3 contains 13 residues. V lost 3 bases to trimming and J lost 8 bases; unmatched junction nucleotides: 5.

The chain uses TRBV19 and TRBJ2-7, with TRBD2 matching over 11 bases. Germline-derived CDR1 and CDR2 are LNHDA and SQIVND (reference sequence). Germline trimming cut 3 bases from V and 4 bases from J; bases unmatched to any gene: 2. The CDR3 is 14 amino acids. DNA of the CDR3: TGTGCCAGTAGTATCGGGACTAGCGGTTACGAGCAGTACTTC. Translating gives CASSIGTSGYEQYF.

Here the CDR3 reads CASSKPSLRVTDTQYF. For the CDR3, the DNA is TGTGCCAGCAGCAAACCCTCCTTGCGGGTGACAGATACGCAGTATTTT. This chain joins TRBV21-1 and TRBJ2-3; the table's D call, TRBD2, has no DNA check behind it. TRBV21-1 is given as a pseudogene. The CDR3 contains 16 residues.

The chain uses TRBV18 and TRBJ2-3, with 9 bases identical to TRBD2. Germline V gene lookup returns CDR1 KGHSH and CDR2 LQKENI. The CDR3 spans 15 residues. The V segment lost 2 bases and the J segment 5 bases; nucleotides outside the gene matches: 5. The CDR3 reads CASSPTSGLGDTQYF. The DNA of the CDR3 is TGTGCCAGCTCACCAACTAGCGGGTTGGGAGATACGCAGTATTTT.

The rearrangement uses TRBV5-8 and TRBJ1-5; unclear D gene. The CDR3 runs to 16 residues. V shed 2 bases and J shed 4 bases, with 16 bases lying between them. Germline V CDR1 and CDR2: SGHTS, YDEGEE. For the CDR3, the DNA is TGTGCCAGCAGCTTTGATTCCAGACTGAAGAATCAGCCCCAGCATTTT. Translated: CASSFDSRLKNQPQHF.

V is TRBV4-1 and J is TRBJ1-2; a possible D gene is TRBD1 (6 bases). The CDR3 is made up of 14 amino acids. V lost 3 bases, J lost 2 bases, and 10 bases lay in between. Germline CDR1 reads MGHRA; CDR2 reads YSYEKL. The chain's CDR3 is CASSQRGQNYGYTF. For the CDR3, the DNA is TGCGCCAGCAGCCAGAGAGGACAGAACTATGGCTACACCTTC.

CDR3 protein: CAISPGTAYEQYF. The DNA for the CDR3 is TGTGCCATCAGCCCGGGGACAGCCTACGAGCAGTACTTC. The V and J genes are TRBV10-3 and TRBJ2-7; 7 bases map to TRBD1. Germline-derived CDR1 and CDR2 are ENHRY and SYGVKD. V trimming: 6 bases; J trimming: 2 bases; junction bases outside the gene matches: 4. The CDR3 runs 13 residues.

The chain carries TRBV28 and TRBJ2-5; D uncertain. This CDR3 comprises 16 residues. Between the trimmed V and J ends, which lost 6 bases and 1 base, there was a span of 18 bases. Germline lookup yields CDR1 MDHEN and CDR2 SYDVKM. CDR3 nucleotides: TGTGCCAGCAGAGTTATTAGTAACAGAGGCCAAGAGACCCAGTACTTC. Protein sequence: CASRVISNRGQETQYF.

V and J are TRBV19 and TRBJ2-3, with TRBD2 matching 9 bases. V trimming: 4 bases; J trimming: 7 bases; junction bases outside the gene matches: 15. The CDR3 is 17 residues long. Germline CDR1 and CDR2: LNHDA and SQIVND (reference sequence). The CDR3 loop reads CASSTAGLAGSRHTQYF. The CDR3, as DNA: TGTGCCAGTAGTACCGCCGGGCTAGCGGGGAGCAGGCATACGCAGTATTTT.

This clone was seen just once. This rearrangement joins TRBV30 to TRBJ1-2; D may be TRBD1 (5 bases). This CDR3 is built from 11 residues. CDR1 is GTSNPN, CDR2 SVGIG, per germline (reference sequence). V lost 3 bases, J lost 5 bases, and 7 bases lay in between. The CDR3, as DNA: TGTGCCTGGAGCCAGGGTTATGGCTACACCTTC. Translating it yields CAWSQGYGYTF.

This sequence joins TRBV6-5 and TRBJ2-7; D may be TRBD2 (5 bases). Germline loops: CDR1 MNHEY, CDR2 SVGAGI. The CDR3 has 15 residues. Trimming stripped 0 bases from V and 6 bases from J, with 15 bases between. The CDR3 DNA reads as TGTGCCAGCAGTTACTCGACCAGCGGAGGCGGCGAGCAGTACTTC. This sequence encodes CASSYSTSGGGEQYF.

The CDR3, as DNA: TGTGCCAGCAGCTTAACAGGGCAAGCCCCCGATACGCAGTATTTT. It codes for CASSLTGQAPDTQYF. V usage is TRBV7-3 and J usage is TRBJ2-3; no clear D gene. Germline CDR1 reads SGHTA; CDR2 reads FQGTGA. Deletions cut 0 bases from V and 6 bases from J, with 13 bases between. This CDR3 has 15 amino acids.

The rearrangement joins TRBV2 to TRBJ2-1; 12 positions agree with TRBD2. Germline-derived CDR1 and CDR2 are SNHLY and FYNNEI. CDR3 length: 15 residues. With V trimmed by 5 bases and J by 7 bases, 6 bases remained unmatched. CDR3 bases: TGTGCCAGCAGTTGGACTAGCGGGGCGAGGAATGAGCAGTTCTTC. Translation gives CASSWTSGARNEQFF.

This chain uses TRBV28 with TRBJ1-1; 7 positions match TRBD1. Germline CDR1 and CDR2: MDHEN and SYDVKM. The ends lost 10 bases at V and 0 bases at J; junction bases unmatched: 5. The CDR3 sequence is 13 residues long. The CDR3 nucleotides are TGTGCCACCTCGGGACAGATGAACACTGAAGCTTTCTTT. Translation: CATSGQMNTEAFF.

V gene TRBV7-3 combines with J gene TRBJ1-1; perhaps TRBD1 as D (5 bases). The CDR3 length is 14 residues. Germline values: CDR1 SGHTA, CDR2 FQGTGA. V was shortened by 2 bases and J by 1 base, with 8 bases between the two germline ends. CDR3 nucleotide sequence: TGTGCCAGCAGCTTAGGGGGTGAGAACACTGAAGCTTTCTTT. It encodes CASSLGGENTEAFF.

The chain joins TRBV28 to TRBJ1-1; possibly TRBD1 for D (6 bases). The CDR3 consists of 15 residues. Trimming removed 1 base from V and 7 bases from J, with 16 bases in between. Germline V gene sequence: CDR1 MDHEN, CDR2 SYDVKM. CDR3 region: CASSLYSGASGEAFF. The CDR3 DNA reads as TGTGCCAGCAGTTTATATTCAGGGGCGTCGGGTGAAGCTTTCTTT.

The chain recombines TRBV28 with TRBJ1-1; the D gene is possibly TRBD1 (6 bases). This CDR3 spans 14 amino acids. Trimming took 5 bases from V and 1 from J, leaving 11 bases between them. Germline V gene sequence: CDR1 MDHEN, CDR2 SYDVKM. The CDR3 DNA sequence: TGTGCCAGCAGTCCGTCGACAGGGAACACTGAAGCTTTCTTT. It yields the protein CASSPSTGNTEAFF.

The chain recombines TRBV25-1 with TRBJ1-5; TRBD1 matches 8 bases. With V trimmed by 8 bases and J by 7 bases, 4 bases remained unmatched. Germline-derived CDR1 and CDR2 are MGHDK and SYGVNS. There are 12 residues in the CDR3. The DNA for the CDR3 is TGTGCCAGCTCGACAGGGGCCCAGCCCCAGCATTTT. It is translated as CASSTGAQPQHF.

The chain recombines TRBV6-1 with TRBJ1-5; weak D call: TRBD1 (6 bases). Trimming took off 2 bases at V and 4 bases at J, with 15 bases between the two ends. CDR1 and CDR2 (germline): MNHNS, SASEGT. The CDR3 consists of 16 residues. The DNA for the CDR3 is TGTGCCAGCAGTGAAAGAGTAACAGGGTGGAATCAGCCCCAGCATTTT. Protein: CASSERVTGWNQPQHF.

The gene calls are TRBV9 and TRBJ2-7; D gene unclear. CDR3 length: 14 residues. The V and J ends lost 0 bases and 3 bases respectively, with 10 bases between them. Germline V gene sequence: CDR1 SGDLS, CDR2 YYNGEE. CDR3 loop: CASSVEEKGYEQYF. In DNA, the CDR3 is TGTGCCAGCAGCGTAGAGGAGAAAGGCTACGAGCAGTACTTC. Using reference TRBV9 and TRBJ2-7 for the parts outside the CDR3, the full variable domain is DSGVTQTPKHLITATGQRVTLRCSPRSGDLSVYWYQQSLDQGLQFLIQYYNGEERAKGNILERFSAQQFPDLHSELNLSSLELGDSALYFCASSVEEKGYEQYFGPGTRLTVT.

The J gene is TRBJ2-7, the V gene TRBV11-1, with D unclear. V was cut by 3 bases and J by 2 bases, with 14 bases left in between. There are 15 residues in the CDR3. Germline assignment: CDR1 SGHAT and CDR2 FQDESV (reference sequence). In nucleotides, the CDR3 is TGTGCCAGCAGCTTTCCTTTAGGCAGCACCTACGAGCAGTACTTC. Amino acid sequence: CASSFPLGSTYEQYF.

The V gene is TRBV6-6, the J gene TRBJ1-3; D gene unclear. The CDR3 is made up of 15 amino acids. Germline CDR1 reads MNHNY; CDR2 reads SVGAGI (reference sequence). Trimming pared 7 bases from V and 4 bases from J, leaving 17 bases between. The CDR3: CASNLALGYGNTIYF. The CDR3, as DNA: TGTGCCAGCAATCTCGCTCTGGGTTACGGAAACACCATATATTTT.

The chain is built from TRBV5-4 and TRBJ2-5; 10 bases line up with TRBD2. The CDR3 sequence is 15 residues long. V trimming: 1 base; J trimming: 1 base; junction bases outside the gene matches: 1. Per germline, CDR1 SGHNT and CDR2 YYREEE (reference sequence). The CDR3 DNA reads as TGTGCCAGCAGCTTGAGGACTAGCGGCCAAGAGACCCAGTACTTC. It is translated as CASSLRTSGQETQYF.